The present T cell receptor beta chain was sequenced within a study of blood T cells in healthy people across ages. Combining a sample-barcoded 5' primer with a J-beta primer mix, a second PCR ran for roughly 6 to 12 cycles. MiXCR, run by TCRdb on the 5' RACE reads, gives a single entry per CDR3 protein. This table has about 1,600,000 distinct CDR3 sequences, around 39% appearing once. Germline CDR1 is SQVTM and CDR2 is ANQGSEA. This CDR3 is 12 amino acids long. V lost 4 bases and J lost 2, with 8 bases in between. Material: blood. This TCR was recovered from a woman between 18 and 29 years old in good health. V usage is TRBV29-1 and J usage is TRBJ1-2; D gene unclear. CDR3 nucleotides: TGCAGCGTTGGTGCCTTAAACTATGGCTACACCTTC. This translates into CSVGALNYGYTF. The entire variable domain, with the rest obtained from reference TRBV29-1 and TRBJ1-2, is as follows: SAVISQKPSRDICQRGTSLTIQCQVDSQVTMMFWYRQQPGQSLTLIATANQGSEATYESGFVIDKFPISRPNLTFSTLTVSNMSPEDSSIYLCSVGALNYGYTFGSGTRLTVV.